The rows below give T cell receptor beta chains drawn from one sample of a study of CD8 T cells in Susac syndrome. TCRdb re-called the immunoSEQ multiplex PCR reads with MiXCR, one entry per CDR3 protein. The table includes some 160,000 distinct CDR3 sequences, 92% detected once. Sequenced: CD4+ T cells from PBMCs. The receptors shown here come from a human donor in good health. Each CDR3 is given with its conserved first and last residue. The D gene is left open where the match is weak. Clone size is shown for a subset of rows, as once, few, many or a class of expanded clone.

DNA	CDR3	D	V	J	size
TGTGCCAGCAGCACCACAGGGTACACTGAAGCTTTCTTT	CASSTTGYTEAFF	-	TRBV2	TRBJ1-1	-
TGTGCCAGCAGTTTAAGTCCGCAGACCCAGTACTTC	CASSLSPQTQYF	-	TRBV28	TRBJ2-5	-
TGCAGTGCTAGACGCGGCGGGAATAGCAATCAGCCCCAGCATTTT	CSARRGGNSNQPQHF	-	TRBV20-1	TRBJ1-5	-
TGTGCCAGCAGCTTTAGTTCGGGACAGGGGATAGAGACCCAGTACTTC	CASSFSSGQGIETQYF	TRBD1	TRBV7-2	TRBJ2-5	-
TGTGCCAGCAGGAGGGGACAGGGTGGCGAGACCCAGTACTTC	CASRRGQGGETQYF	TRBD1	TRBV7-2	TRBJ2-5	-
TGTGCAGTAAAACAGGGCGACGGGGCCAACGTCCTGACTTTC	CAVKQGDGANVLTF	-	TRBV19	TRBJ2-6	-
TGTGCCACCAGCTTCAGAAGGAGCTCCTACGAGCAGTACTTC	CATSFRRSSYEQYF	-	TRBV7-8	TRBJ2-7	once
TGTGCCAGCTTAGGGACAGTCAAAAACCAGCCCCAGCATTTT	CASLGTVKNQPQHF	TRBD1	TRBV14	TRBJ1-5	once
TGTGCCAGTAGTATTGGGTCCACAGGGGCCTACGAGCAGTACTTC	CASSIGSTGAYEQYF	TRBD1	TRBV19	TRBJ2-7	-
TGTGCCAGCACCCCTACTGGGCTAGGAGAAGAAAAACTGTTTTTT	CASTPTGLGEEKLFF	-	TRBV9	TRBJ1-4	-
TGCAGCGTTTCCGATGGGGCAGATACGCAGTATTTT	CSVSDGADTQYF	-	TRBV29-1	TRBJ2-3	-
TGTGCCAGTGGGTCAGGGACCTATGAGCAGTTCTTC	CASGSGTYEQFF	-	TRBV5-6	TRBJ2-1	once
TGTGCCAGCAGTGATTATGGAAACACCATATATTTT	CASSDYGNTIYF	-	TRBV28	TRBJ1-3	-
TGTGCCAGCAGGGATAACAATCACCCCCAGCATTTT	CASRDNNHPQHF	-	TRBV28	TRBJ1-5	-
TGCGCCAGCAAGGGGGTGACAACACAAGAGACCCAGTACTTC	CASKGVTTQETQYF	-	TRBV5-1	TRBJ2-5	-
TGTGCCAGCAGCTTAGTCGGGGGGAAAGAGACCCAGTACTTC	CASSLVGGKETQYF	TRBD2	TRBV7-2	TRBJ2-5	-
TGTGCCAGTAACTCTCTTAGCGGGGGGGCCGGAGATACGCAGTATTTT	CASNSLSGGAGDTQYF	TRBD2	TRBV7-6	TRBJ2-3	-
TGTGCCAGCAGCTTAGGGGACAGGGGGCTCGACACTGAAGCTTTCTTT	CASSLGDRGLDTEAFF	TRBD1	TRBV7-9	TRBJ1-1	-
TGTGCCGAGAGCTCTGGAAACACCATATATTTT	CAESSGNTIYF	-	TRBV30	TRBJ1-3	-
TGTGCTAGTGGTCTTCGACAGGGCGGAAGAGCTTTCTTT	CASGLRQGGRAFF	TRBD1	TRBV12-5	TRBJ1-1	-
TGTGCCAGCTACAAGACCGCCCGGAACACCGGGGAGCTGTTTTTT	CASYKTARNTGELFF	-	TRBV6-1	TRBJ2-2	once
TGCAGTGCTTTGACAGGGGAGGACTATGGCTACACCTTC	CSALTGEDYGYTF	TRBD1	TRBV20-1	TRBJ1-2	-
TGCAGCGTGGACGGACTAGGCGGGGAAAAACTGTTTTTT	CSVDGLGGEKLFF	-	TRBV29-1	TRBJ1-4	-
TGCGCCAGCAGCCAAGATTGGTACAGGGAAACCGGGGAGCTGTTTTTT	CASSQDWYRETGELFF	-	TRBV4-3	TRBJ2-2	-
TGTGCCAGCAGCGACCGGGCCTATTCCTATTATGGCTACACCTTC	CASSDRAYSYYGYTF	-	TRBV9	TRBJ1-2	-
TGTGCCAGCAGCCCCGGGACAGGGCGAGCCAAAAACATTCAGTACTTC	CASSPGTGRAKNIQYF	TRBD1	TRBV7-2	TRBJ2-4	-
TGTGCCAGCAGCCCCCGACGCAGCGCCCCAGAGACCCAGTACTTC	CASSPRRSAPETQYF	-	TRBV7-2	TRBJ2-5	-
TGTGCCAGTAGACCACTCAGCGGGAGTTGGAACAATGAGCAGTTCTTC	CASRPLSGSWNNEQFF	TRBD2	TRBV19	TRBJ2-1	-
TGTGCCACCGTCCAACAGGTGCCCACAGATACGCAGTATTTT	CATVQQVPTDTQYF	-	TRBV6-2/TRBV6-3	TRBJ2-3	-
TGCGCCAACAGGCAGGGTCGCGGCTCCTACAATGAGCAGTTCTTC	CANRQGRGSYNEQFF	-	TRBV23-1	TRBJ2-1	-
TGTGCCAGCAGCCCGGACTTAGCGGATACGCAGTATTTT	CASSPDLADTQYF	-	TRBV3-1	TRBJ2-3	-
TGCGCCAGCAGCCAGGGACTAGCGGGATCGGGGACCCAGTACTTC	CASSQGLAGSGTQYF	TRBD2	TRBV4-1	TRBJ2-5	-
TGTGCCAGCAGCACGAGACAGGGGGGGCCCCATTCACCCCTCCACTTT	CASSTRQGGPHSPLHF	TRBD1	TRBV7-2	TRBJ1-6	once
TGCAGCGTTGCCTGGGGAGGCAATCAGCCCCAGCATTTT	CSVAWGGNQPQHF	-	TRBV29-1	TRBJ1-5	-
TGCAGTGTCTCAAGGACTAGCGGCTTTGAGCAGTTCTTC	CSVSRTSGFEQFF	TRBD2	TRBV20-1	TRBJ2-1	-
TGTGCCTGGAGGAGCCCGGGCGGGGGGCGCAATGAGCAGTTCTTC	CAWRSPGGGRNEQFF	TRBD2	TRBV30	TRBJ2-1	-
TGTGCCAGCAGCAAAGGGACCGGGGCCAACGTCCTGACTTTC	CASSKGTGANVLTF	-	TRBV21-1	TRBJ2-6	-
TGTGCCAGCAGTTACGGCAGGGGGCTACGGGATTCCAAAAACATTCAGTACTTC	CASSYGRGLRDSKNIQYF	TRBD1	TRBV6-5	TRBJ2-4	-
TGTGCCAGCAGTTTGACTAACCGGAACACTGAAGCTTTCTTT	CASSLTNRNTEAFF	-	TRBV28	TRBJ1-1	-
TGCGCCAGCAGCCCGGGACTAGCCCTTCCCTACGAGCAGTACTTC	CASSPGLALPYEQYF	TRBD2	TRBV5-1	TRBJ2-7	-
TGTGCCAGCAGTTTATTTTCTAGCGGGAGGAATGAGCAGTTCTTC	CASSLFSSGRNEQFF	TRBD2	TRBV12-3/TRBV12-4	TRBJ2-1	-
TGTGCCAGTAGTATCGCTCGGACCGGGGGCGCGCCGTACGAGCAGTACTTC	CASSIARTGGAPYEQYF	-	TRBV19	TRBJ2-7	once
TGTGCCAGCAGCGTAGGCGGGACCCTGGCTACCCAGTACTTC	CASSVGGTLATQYF	-	TRBV9	TRBJ2-5	-
TGTGCCAGCAGTGAACCTATGGGCACTGAAGCTTTCTTT	CASSEPMGTEAFF	-	TRBV2	TRBJ1-1	-
TGTGCCAGCAGTTCCCCCGGGACAGGGGGCGGGTCGGCTTTCTTT	CASSSPGTGGGSAFF	TRBD1	TRBV28	TRBJ1-1	-
TGTGCCAGTCTTGCCGGTGGCTCATACTATGGCTACACCTTC	CASLAGGSYYGYTF	-	TRBV19	TRBJ1-2	-
TGTGCCACCAGCAGAGGGGGACAGCTAGGAAAACTGTTTTTT	CATSRGGQLGKLFF	TRBD1	TRBV15	TRBJ1-4	-
TGTGCCAGCACCAGGGACAGGGTAGGCGATGAGCAGTTCTTC	CASTRDRVGDEQFF	TRBD1	TRBV7-2	TRBJ2-1	-
TGTGCCAGCAGCTCCCTCAGGGGTAGCGCTTTCTTT	CASSSLRGSAFF	-	TRBV7-9	TRBJ1-1	-
TGCAGTGCGCGGGACTCCCTCTACGAGCAGTACTTC	CSARDSLYEQYF	-	TRBV20-1	TRBJ2-7	-
TGCAGTCGCTACGGAGTAGATACGCAGTATTTT	CSRYGVDTQYF	-	TRBV20-1	TRBJ2-3	-
TGTGCCGGGGGGAGCAATCAGCCCCAGCATTTT	CAGGSNQPQHF	-	TRBV19	TRBJ1-5	-
TGCAGTGCTAGACAAAAACAGGGGTATCAGCCCCAGCATTTT	CSARQKQGYQPQHF	TRBD1	TRBV20-1	TRBJ1-5	-
TGTGCCAGCAGTTACTCGAGTCAGGGGGCCACTGAAGCTTTCTTT	CASSYSSQGATEAFF	TRBD1	TRBV6-5	TRBJ1-1	-
TGTGCCAGCAGCCCCGGACTGGCAGCCTACGAGCAGTACTTC	CASSPGLAAYEQYF	-	TRBV7-9	TRBJ2-7	-
TGCAGCGTTCGACAGGGGGCGCACACCGGGGAGCTGTTTTTT	CSVRQGAHTGELFF	TRBD1	TRBV29-1	TRBJ2-2	-
TGTGCCACCACGTCTAGCGGGAGAGGGACCGGGGAGCTGTTTTTT	CATTSSGRGTGELFF	TRBD2	TRBV19	TRBJ2-2	once
TGTGCCAGCAGCCGCAGGGGTTGGACCGGGGAGCTGTTTTTT	CASSRRGWTGELFF	-	TRBV5-8	TRBJ2-2	-